One sample yielded the 7 T cell receptor beta chains listed below, sequenced in a study of T cells in Graves' hyperthyroidism and ophthalmopathy. Researchers amplified the TCR beta CDR3 regions from RNA transcripts. Initially, a first-round RT-PCR of the TCR CDR3 employed the HTBI primer set. TCRdb passed the multiplex PCR reads through MiXCR, listing each CDR3 protein once. There are some 50,000 distinct CDR3 sequences in the sample; around 48% occur only once, and about 8.9% lies in the top ten. The material sequenced was blood. The receptors were sampled from a woman aged 45-65 years with Graves' ophthalmopathy.

This chain joins TRBV2 and TRBJ1-5; 9 bases are a match to TRBD1. The CDR3 is 14 residues long. Per germline, CDR1 SNHLY and CDR2 FYNNEI. V shed 4 bases and J 14 bases; nucleotides not matched to a gene: 12. The CDR3 protein is CASSADRGNFYEHF. The CDR3, as DNA: TGTGCCAGCAGTGCCGACAGGGGGAATTTCTACGAGCATTTT.

The table lists this clonotype with a count of one. The chain links TRBV9 to TRBJ2-7; 10 nucleotides line up with TRBD2. The CDR3 has 15 residues. Germline values: CDR1 SGDLS, CDR2 YYNGEE. V lost 0 bases to trimming and J lost 5 bases; unmatched junction nucleotides: 5. CDR3 in amino acids: CASSVGPSGSHEQYF. In nucleotides, the CDR3 is TGTGCCAGCAGCGTAGGGCCTAGCGGGAGCCACGAGCAGTACTTC.

CDR3 in amino acids: CSVVGTGAEQYF. The CDR3 DNA is TGCAGCGTTGTCGGGACAGGGGCCGAGCAGTACTTC. The chain recombines TRBV29-1 with TRBJ2-7, with TRBD1 matching over 10 bases. The V segment lost 4 bases and the J segment 6 bases; nucleotides outside the gene matches: 3. The CDR3 has 12 amino acids. CDR1 is SQVTM and CDR2 is ANQGSEA in the germline V gene.

In its sample, this clonotype was seen many times. This may arise from a read error, as a much more abundant clone is one base away. The V and J genes are TRBV20-1 and TRBJ1-6; D ambiguous. CDR1 DFQATT and CDR2 SNEGSKA come from the germline V gene (reference sequence). The CDR3 has 16 amino acids. The CDR3 is CSARARLSSYSSPLHF. The CDR3 DNA follows: TGCAGTGCTAGAGCCCGGTTGAGCTCCTATAGTTCACCCCTCCACTTT.

Concerning this clonotype: Likely a read error: the CDR3 ends without its conserved phenylalanine or tryptophan. This sequence joins TRBV19 and TRBJ1-1, with no clear D. Germline-derived CDR1 and CDR2 are LNHDA and SQIVND (reference sequence). This CDR3 comprises 11 residues. The CDR3 DNA reads as TGTGCCAGTAGTATGAACACTGGAGCTTTCCTT. Translation gives CASSMNTGAFL.

This clonotype was recorded at least ten times. The chain combines TRBV20-1 with TRBJ2-2; 9 bases are a match to TRBD2. J was trimmed by 1 base and V by 6 bases; bases with no gene match: 6. There are 15 residues in the CDR3. Germline V CDR1 and CDR2: DFQATT, SNEGSKA (reference sequence). CDR3 nucleotide sequence: TGCAGTGCAACTCTAGCGGGACAGAACACCGGGGAGCTGTTTTTT. Encoded protein: CSATLAGQNTGELFF.

This clonotype turned up a few times. The chain couples TRBV6-5 to TRBJ2-2; D perhaps matches TRBD2 (6 bases). Trimming removed 5 bases at V and 0 bases at J, with 16 bases between. CDR1 and CDR2 from the germline V gene are MNHEY and SVGAGI. The length of the CDR3 is 17 residues. The CDR3 here is CASSRDLPAPNTGELFF. The CDR3 DNA reads TGTGCCAGCAGTCGGGACTTACCAGCACCGAACACCGGGGAGCTGTTTTTT.